Listed below are T cell receptor beta chains from one sample, sequenced in a study of Graves' ophthalmopathy and Graves' hyperthyroidism. TCRdb reprocessed the multiplex PCR reads with MiXCR, giving one entry per CDR3 protein. The sample yields around 400,000 distinct CDR3 sequences, about 16% seen once. Sample: peripheral blood. These receptors originate from a woman aged 18-30 years with Graves' ophthalmopathy. CDR3s include the opening cysteine and the closing phenylalanine or tryptophan. D genes are given only for firm matches. A clone size is listed for some rows: how often the clone was seen (once, few, many), or a class if it is expanded.

j_call | d_call | clone_size | v_call | cdr3_aa | cdr3_nt
TRBJ2-5 | TRBD1 | many | TRBV7-2 | CASSLDRDETQYF | TGTGCCAGCAGCTTGGACAGGGATGAGACCCAGTACTTC
TRBJ2-7 | TRBD1 | many | TRBV28 | CASSSRQGEPDEQYF | TGTGCCAGCAGTTCTAGACAGGGGGAGCCTGACGAGCAGTACTTC
TRBJ2-2 | TRBD2 | NA | TRBV18 | CASSPTSGSGELFF | TGTGCCAGCTCACCGACTAGCGGCAGCGGGGAGCTGTTTTTT
TRBJ2-2 | TRBD1 | many | TRBV12-3/TRBV12-4 | CASIKAGGTGELFF | TGTGCCAGCATTAAAGCAGGGGGCACCGGGGAGCTGTTTTTT
TRBJ2-2 | NA | many | TRBV6-2/TRBV6-3 | CASSYHPTGELFF | TGTGCCAGCAGTTACCATCCCACCGGGGAGCTGTTTTTT
TRBJ2-7 | TRBD1 | many | TRBV5-1 | CASSRRSPSQGADEQYF | TGCGCCAGCAGCCGCCGGAGCCCGTCCCAGGGGGCCGACGAGCAGTACTTC
TRBJ2-7 | NA | many | TRBV6-5 | CASSYSPLPPYEQYF | TGTGCCAGCAGTTACTCGCCTTTACCTCCCTACGAGCAGTACTTC
TRBJ2-7 | TRBD2 | many | TRBV5-1 | CASSLGGLANEQYF | TGCGCCAGCAGCTTGGGGGGACTAGCGAACGAGCAGTACTTC
TRBJ2-7 | TRBD2 | few | TRBV12-3/TRBV12-4 | CATPNRSGRYEQYF | TGTGCCACCCCCAATCGTAGCGGGAGGTACGAGCAGTACTTC
TRBJ2-2 | NA | many | TRBV7-2 | CASSPPRTGELFF | TGTGCCAGCAGCCCCCCGAGAACCGGGGAGCTGTTTTTT
TRBJ1-1 | NA | few | TRBV6-1 | CASSVTRLGTEAFF | TGTGCCAGCAGTGTTACCCGGTTGGGCACTGAAGCTTTCTTT
TRBJ2-7 | NA | many | TRBV30 | CAWNLAGAGEQYF | TGTGCCTGGAATTTGGCAGGGGCTGGCGAGCAGTACTTC
TRBJ1-2 | NA | many | TRBV7-2 | CASSLALPYGYTF | TGTGCCAGCAGCTTAGCGCTACCCTATGGCTACACCTTC
TRBJ1-5 | TRBD1 | many | TRBV15 | CATSTTTGSNQPQHF | TGTGCCACCAGCACCACGACAGGGAGCAATCAGCCCCAGCATTTT
TRBJ1-6 | NA | few | TRBV15 | CATSRVHSPLHF | TGTGCCACCAGCAGAGTTCATTCACCCCTCCACTTT
TRBJ2-7 | TRBD1 | many | TRBV15 | CATSRDRGYEQYF | TGTGCCACCAGCAGGGACAGGGGTTACGAGCAGTACTTC
TRBJ2-7 | TRBD1 | many | TRBV7-8 | CASSLKGQANYEQYF | TGTGCCAGCAGCTTAAAGGGACAGGCTAACTACGAGCAGTACTTC
TRBJ2-5 | NA | many | TRBV6-5 | CASSYKGGETQYF | TGTGCCAGCAGTTATAAGGGGGGAGAGACCCAGTACTTC
TRBJ1-1 | NA | NA | TRBV19 | CASTQTSSTEAFF | TGTGCCAGTACCCAGACGAGTTCGACTGAAGCTTTCTTT
TRBJ2-7 | TRBD2 | many | TRBV6-2/TRBV6-3 | CATEREGREEQYF | TGTGCCACAGAGCGGGAGGGCCGGGAAGAGCAGTACTTC
TRBJ2-2 | NA | many | TRBV27 | CASSLLGTGELFF | TGTGCCAGCAGTTTATTAGGCACCGGGGAGCTGTTTTTT
TRBJ1-5 | NA | many | TRBV9 | CASSGRTRVENQPQHF | TGTGCCAGCAGCGGACGTACAAGGGTTGAAAATCAGCCCCAGCATTTT
TRBJ2-7 | NA | NA | TRBV2 | CASSGSEGNEQYF | TGTGCCAGCAGCGGGAGTGAGGGGAACGAGCAGTACTTC
TRBJ2-7 | NA | many | TRBV27 | CASTRDSGERYF | TGTGCCAGCACCCGGGACTCGGGGGAGCGGTACTTC
TRBJ1-5 | NA | NA | TRBV12-3/TRBV12-4 | CASSLEQVSVHF | TGTGCCAGCAGTTTAGAGCAGGTTTCCGTCCATTTT
TRBJ2-4 | TRBD1 | many | TRBV7-2 | CASSPRTGWEGNIQYF | TGTGCCAGCAGCCCCAGGACAGGGTGGGAAGGAAACATTCAGTACTTC
TRBJ2-7 | TRBD2 | many | TRBV25-1 | CASSGGAGYEQYF | TGTGCCAGCAGCGGGGGGGCGGGGTACGAGCAGTACTTC
TRBJ1-3 | NA | NA | TRBV3-1 | CASSHVGPNTIYF | TGTGCCAGCAGCCACGTTGGTCCAAACACCATATATTTT
TRBJ1-6 | NA | NA | TRBV6-1 | CASSRRTVNNSPLHF | TGTGCCAGCAGTCGTAGGACAGTCAATAATTCACCCCTCCACTTT
TRBJ2-5 | NA | many | TRBV6-5 | CASKVKGRGETQYF | TGTGCCAGCAAAGTTAAGGGAAGGGGGGAGACCCAGTACTTC
TRBJ1-2 | NA | many | TRBV20-1 | CSASPPREDGYTF | TGCAGTGCTTCCCCCCCCCGGGAGGATGGCTACACCTTC
TRBJ2-5 | NA | many | TRBV7-9 | CASSPKRLALRHQETQYF | TGTGCCAGCAGCCCCAAGAGGCTAGCCCTGAGGCACCAAGAGACCCAGTACTTC
TRBJ2-7 | TRBD1 | many | TRBV30 | CAWNLGQGHNEQYF | TGTGCCTGGAACCTGGGACAGGGGCACAACGAGCAGTACTTC
TRBJ2-5 | TRBD2 | NA | TRBV11-2 | CASSLIRQRGHQETQYF | TGTGCCAGCAGCTTAATCCGACAGCGGGGTCACCAAGAGACCCAGTACTTC
TRBJ1-6 | TRBD1 | many | TRBV7-2 | CASSSGTGGNSPLHF | TGTGCCAGCAGCTCCGGGACAGGGGGTAATTCACCCCTCCACTTT
TRBJ1-1 | NA | many | TRBV12-3/TRBV12-4 | CASSPGAGSPTEAFF | TGTGCCAGCAGTCCCGGGGCGGGGTCACCCACTGAAGCTTTCTTT
TRBJ2-5 | NA | many | TRBV24-1 | CATSDEGRETQYF | TGTGCCACCAGTGATGAAGGTCGGGAGACCCAGTACTTC
TRBJ1-1 | NA | many | TRBV20-1 | CSARGGSVNTEAFF | TGCAGTGCTAGAGGGGGGTCCGTGAACACTGAAGCTTTCTTT
TRBJ2-5 | NA | many | TRBV28 | CASSTRRSPETQYF | TGTGCCAGCAGTACAAGAAGGTCCCCAGAGACCCAGTACTTC
TRBJ1-6 | NA | many | TRBV6-1 | CASRTTGDSPLHF | TGTGCCAGCAGAACAACGGGAGATTCACCCCTCCACTTT
TRBJ1-2 | NA | many | TRBV28 | CASTFGYGYTF | TGTGCCAGCACATTCGGCTATGGCTACACCTTC
TRBJ1-1 | TRBD1 | many | TRBV30 | CAWSNPGGGVPEAFF | TGTGCCTGGAGCAACCCAGGGGGCGGTGTCCCTGAAGCTTTCTTT
TRBJ1-1 | NA | many | TRBV5-1 | CASSLVYSSEAFF | TGCGCCAGCAGCTTAGTCTATTCGTCCGAAGCTTTCTTT
TRBJ2-7 | TRBD1 | many | TRBV7-6 | CASSIGQGSSYEQYF | TGTGCTAGCAGCATCGGACAGGGGAGCTCCTACGAGCAGTACTTC
TRBJ2-5 | TRBD1 | NA | TRBV7-2 | CASSYRGGAETQYF | TGTGCCAGCAGCTACCGAGGGGGCGCCGAGACCCAGTACTTC
TRBJ1-5 | NA | many | TRBV29-1 | CSVGGANQPQHF | TGCAGCGTTGGTGGGGCGAATCAGCCCCAGCATTTT
TRBJ2-2 | NA | many | TRBV6-2/TRBV6-3 | CASTPFEPGELFF | TGTGCCAGCACCCCCTTTGAGCCCGGGGAGCTGTTTTTT
TRBJ1-2 | TRBD1 | NA | TRBV6-2/TRBV6-3 | CASRKTGGAGHGYTF | TGTGCCAGCAGGAAGACAGGGGGCGCAGGGCATGGCTACACCTTC
TRBJ2-7 | TRBD2 | many | TRBV7-4 | CASSRHYQGLAGGYEQYF | TGTGCCAGCAGCCGACACTACCAGGGACTAGCGGGCGGCTACGAGCAGTACTTC
TRBJ1-5 | NA | NA | TRBV24-1 | CATSDPQGGQPQHF | TGTGCCACCAGTGATCCGCAGGGAGGCCAGCCCCAGCATTTT
TRBJ1-6 | TRBD1 | many | TRBV5-1 | CASSPTGGSHSPLHF | TGCGCCAGCAGCCCGACAGGGGGAAGCCATTCACCCCTCCACTTT
TRBJ1-6 | NA | many | TRBV28 | CAIQLARSYNSPLHF | TGTGCCATCCAGTTAGCAAGGTCCTATAATTCACCCCTCCACTTT
TRBJ1-1 | NA | many | TRBV4-1 | CASSQDQSKAFF | TGCGCCAGCAGCCAAGATCAAAGTAAAGCTTTCTTT
TRBJ2-4 | TRBD1 | many | TRBV11-2 | CASSSPMTGGIIAKNIQYF | TGTGCCAGCAGCTCGCCCATGACAGGGGGGATTATAGCCAAAAACATTCAGTACTTC